This TCR beta chain was sequenced in a study of blood T cell repertoires in COVID-19 (dated by TCRdb to between 2020 and 2021). Context from the whole study: Samples from collaborators originated in the United States, Italy and Spain and spanned both the acute and convalescent phases of COVID-19. The repertoires were released in a freely available public database intended as a resource for research on the immune response to SARS-CoV-2. The prospective study material was composed of cDNA or gDNA derived from T cells, B-cell-depleted T cells, or PBMCs. HLA class I and class II types, where available, came from metadata supplied by the sample provider rather than from assay-based typing. The sample metadata nearly always contained a de-identified subject ID, COVID-19 status, age in years and sex. The dataset comprised deeply sampled blood TCRbeta repertoires from subjects exposed to, actively infected with, or recovered from COVID-19. The samples were drawn from the first 160 participants of the ongoing ImmuneRACE study and from under 1,500 subjects provided by 6 global collaborators.

What the study reported, not specific to this receptor: How much clinical and demographic metadata was included differed by source and by participant, and the metadata was provided uncurated.

A word on this clone: Its antigen is currently not known. Base quality data are lacking; no much larger clone is found one base away.

CDR1 and CDR2 are read off the germline V gene (reference sequence) as LNHNV and YYDKDF. Counted from cysteine to phenylalanine, this CDR3 has 14 amino acids. The read is trimmed to its CDR3 DNA, 42 bases read in frame from base 1. Relative to germline, V is missing 1 base and J is missing 5 bases, with 1 base of the junction outside any gene match. Each collaborating institution followed its own protocols to collect whole blood in K2EDTA tubes. For TCRbeta analysis, collaborators shipped samples in one of three forms: frozen whole blood, isolated PBMCs, or DNA extracted from either of those sample types. TCRbeta CDR3 regions were amplified from genomic DNA by means of the immunoSEQ Assay, a bias-controlled multiplex PCR. Concerning the study's data processing: Nucleated cell counts per sample were estimated from amplification of reference gene primers within the assay. To quantify the absolute abundance of each unique TCRbeta CDR3 rearrangement, sequence reads were collapsed and filtered. Productive Simpson clonality was computed per sample as the square root of Simpson's diversity index over productive rearrangements. Sourced from immuneACCESS, this table was stored by TCRdb with only in-frame sequences that have V and J called. A share of the clones is absent; for the studies checked, an unresolved V gene accounts for under half, and the remainder has no known explanation. The DNA was the basis for D and trimming; V, J and clone size are from that table. This sample is represented by roughly 150,000 clones; 70% to 90% of them were singletons. Together, the top ten hold 2.4% of the sample.

The chain links TRBV15 with TRBJ1-1, with 10 junctional bases fitting TRBD1. This sequence originates from a woman aged 70-85 years with acute or convalescent COVID-19. Material for sequencing was peripheral blood. The nucleotide sequence reads as follows: TGTGCCACCAGCAGAGGACAGGGGGCGACTGAAGCTTTCTTT. Its coded protein is CATSRGQGATEAFF.